The rows below give T cell receptor beta chains drawn from one sample of a study of circulating CD8 cells and anti-PD-1 response in melanoma. TCRdb reprocessed the reads with MiXCR, giving one entry per CDR3 protein. The table has some 420 distinct CDR3 sequences, over 9% seen once. Here the sequenced sample was CD8+ T cells from PBMCs, taken at baseline or after one month of anti-PD-1 therapy (not recorded which). These receptor sequences come from a human donor with melanoma. Each CDR3 is given with its conserved first and last residue. The order of the fields is J gene, clone size, V gene, D gene, CDR3 protein, CDR3 DNA. A D gene is named only where the DNA matches it firmly. Expanded clones are given a class, and other clones once, few, many or no size at all.

J: TRBJ2-5
size: medium-sized
V: TRBV27
D: -
CDR3: CASSLYAGRETQYF
DNA: TGTGCCAGCAGTTTATACGCGGGGCGGGAGACCCAGTACTTC

J: TRBJ2-6
size: large
V: TRBV7-3
D: TRBD1
CDR3: CASSPGQSGSGANVLTF
DNA: TGTGCCAGCAGCCCGGGACAGAGCGGCTCTGGGGCCAACGTCCTGACTTTC

J: TRBJ1-2
size: medium-sized
V: TRBV6-4
D: -
CDR3: CASSQGNYGYTF
DNA: TGTGCCAGCAGTCAGGGGAACTATGGCTACACCTTC

J: TRBJ2-7
size: -
V: TRBV29-1
D: -
CDR3: CCVESRNSYEQYF
DNA: TGCTGCGTTGAATCCAGAAACTCCTACGAGCAGTACTTC

J: TRBJ2-1
size: -
V: TRBV5-4
D: -
CDR3: CVSSLARGGNEQFF
DNA: TGTGTCAGCAGCTTGGCTCGGGGCGGCAATGAGCAGTTCTTC

J: TRBJ1-2
size: large
V: TRBV2
D: -
CDR3: CAGLPGTEPYGYTF
DNA: TGTGCCGGCCTTCCCGGGACGGAGCCTTACGGCTACACCTTC

J: TRBJ2-7
size: medium-sized
V: TRBV29-1
D: -
CDR3: CSVESRNSYEQYF
DNA: TGCAGCGTTGAATCCAGAAACTCCTACGAGCAGTACTTC

J: TRBJ2-7
size: large
V: TRBV28
D: -
CDR3: CASRPFSTYEQYF
DNA: TGTGCCAGCCGCCCTTTCTCAACCTACGAGCAGTACTTC

J: TRBJ2-1
size: large
V: TRBV24-1
D: -
CDR3: CATSDYAGTSNEQFF
DNA: TGTGCCACCAGTGATTACGCAGGGACTTCCAATGAGCAGTTCTTC

J: TRBJ1-2
size: large
V: TRBV4-1
D: TRBD1
CDR3: CASSQFLQGGYGYTF
DNA: TGCGCCAGCAGCCAATTCTTGCAGGGGGGGTATGGCTACACCTTC

J: TRBJ2-4
size: -
V: TRBV29-1
D: -
CDR3: CSAVRRPGGAKNIQYF
DNA: TGCAGCGCCGTACGCCGGCCCGGGGGAGCCAAAAACATTCAGTACTTC

J: TRBJ1-2
size: few
V: TRBV7-9
D: -
CDR3: CASSLGPGIYGYTF
DNA: TGTGCCAGCAGCTTAGGTCCAGGGATCTATGGCTACACCTTC

J: TRBJ2-7
size: large
V: TRBV28
D: -
CDR3: CASSLETLSYEQYF
DNA: TGTGCCAGCAGTTTAGAGACACTCTCCTACGAGCAGTACTTC

J: TRBJ2-7
size: large
V: TRBV28
D: TRBD2
CDR3: CASSLLGGPLYEQYF
DNA: TGTGCCAGCAGTTTATTGGGAGGGCCCCTATACGAGCAGTACTTC

J: TRBJ2-2
size: large
V: TRBV5-6
D: TRBD1
CDR3: CASSLVQGDTGELFF
DNA: TGTGCCAGCAGCTTGGTACAGGGGGACACCGGGGAGCTGTTTTTT

J: TRBJ1-6
size: medium-sized
V: TRBV30
D: -
CDR3: CAWSFGGSNSPLHF
DNA: TGTGCCTGGAGTTTTGGGGGGAGTAATTCACCCCTCCACTTT

J: TRBJ1-1
size: large
V: TRBV19
D: -
CDR3: CASRQRVGTEAFF
DNA: TGTGCCAGTAGACAGCGGGTAGGCACTGAAGCTTTCTTT

J: TRBJ2-7
size: large
V: TRBV20-1
D: -
CDR3: CSARSRASYEQYF
DNA: TGCAGTGCTAGAAGCCGGGCCTCCTACGAGCAGTACTTC

J: TRBJ1-2
size: large
V: TRBV19
D: TRBD1
CDR3: CASSGYRGHGYTF
DNA: TGTGCCAGTAGTGGCTACAGGGGGCATGGCTACACCTTC

J: TRBJ2-7
size: large
V: TRBV28
D: TRBD1
CDR3: CASSEGQGPFGQYF
DNA: TGTGCCAGCAGTGAAGGACAGGGCCCCTTTGGGCAGTACTTC

J: TRBJ2-1
size: large
V: TRBV2
D: -
CDR3: CASSSGWEQFF
DNA: TGTGCCAGCAGCTCCGGTTGGGAGCAGTTCTTC

J: TRBJ2-7
size: large
V: TRBV19
D: -
CDR3: CASSIDTGTTGYEQYF
DNA: TGTGCCAGTAGTATAGATACTGGGACGACGGGCTACGAGCAGTACTTC

J: TRBJ2-7
size: large
V: TRBV27
D: TRBD2
CDR3: CASSSGTSFYEQYF
DNA: TGTGCCAGCAGCTCCGGGACTAGCTTTTACGAGCAGTACTTC

J: TRBJ1-2
size: large
V: TRBV7-9
D: -
CDR3: CASSMGVPGYGYTF
DNA: TGTGCCAGCAGCATGGGAGTCCCCGGCTATGGCTACACCTTC

J: TRBJ2-7
size: large
V: TRBV29-1
D: TRBD1
CDR3: CSVRTGGGHEQYF
DNA: TGCAGCGTACGGACAGGGGGTGGACACGAGCAGTACTTC

J: TRBJ2-1
size: -
V: TRBV5-4
D: -
CDR3: CASSLRGNEQSF
DNA: TGTGCCAGCAGCTTGAGGGGGAATGAGCAGTCCTTC

J: TRBJ2-5
size: large
V: TRBV28
D: -
CDR3: CASSPPAQETQYF
DNA: TGTGCCAGCAGCCCACCGGCTCAAGAGACCCAGTACTTC

J: TRBJ2-7
size: medium-sized
V: TRBV27
D: TRBD2
CDR3: CASSIAGGGDYEQYF
DNA: TGTGCCAGCAGCATAGCGGGAGGAGGGGACTACGAGCAGTACTTC

J: TRBJ2-1
size: medium-sized
V: TRBV25-1
D: -
CDR3: CASSEWSGFDEQFF
DNA: TGTGCCAGCAGTGAATGGTCAGGGTTCGATGAGCAGTTCTTC

J: TRBJ2-7
size: large
V: TRBV6-5
D: -
CDR3: CASSYAPGNEQYF
DNA: TGTGCCAGCAGTTACGCTCCCGGGAACGAGCAGTACTTC

J: TRBJ2-2
size: medium-sized
V: TRBV29-1
D: TRBD2
CDR3: CSVPGVGRATGELFF
DNA: TGCAGCGTTCCCGGGGTCGGGAGGGCCACCGGGGAGCTGTTTTTT

J: TRBJ2-7
size: -
V: TRBV7-2
D: -
CDR3: CASSGLINEQYF
DNA: TGTGCCAGCAGCGGACTAATCAACGAGCAGTACTTC

J: TRBJ1-1
size: large
V: TRBV28
D: -
CDR3: CASSLIDTTEAFF
DNA: TGTGCCAGCAGTTTGATCGACACCACTGAAGCTTTCTTT

J: TRBJ2-1
size: large
V: TRBV6-2/TRBV6-3
D: -
CDR3: CASSYGPWINNEQFF
DNA: TGTGCCAGCAGTTACGGACCGTGGATAAACAATGAGCAGTTCTTC

J: TRBJ2-7
size: medium-sized
V: TRBV27
D: -
CDR3: CASSFQGGSYEQYF
DNA: TGTGCCAGCAGTTTCCAGGGGGGCTCCTACGAGCAGTACTTC

J: TRBJ2-7
size: large
V: TRBV28
D: -
CDR3: CASSPRLVQNLGKYF
DNA: TGTGCCAGCAGTCCCCGGCTTGTACAGAACCTTGGGAAGTACTTC

J: TRBJ2-3
size: large
V: TRBV7-3
D: -
CDR3: CASSTGQLQYF
DNA: TGTGCCAGCAGCACGGGACAATTGCAGTATTTT

J: TRBJ2-3
size: medium-sized
V: TRBV19
D: TRBD2
CDR3: CASRASGTTDTQYF
DNA: TGTGCCAGTAGGGCTAGCGGGACCACAGATACGCAGTATTTT

J: TRBJ2-1
size: medium-sized
V: TRBV13
D: TRBD1
CDR3: CASSPAYRGNEQFF
DNA: TGTGCCAGCAGCCCTGCCTACAGGGGCAATGAGCAGTTCTTC

J: TRBJ2-1
size: large
V: TRBV29-1
D: TRBD2
CDR3: CSVGATLAGEVHNEQFF
DNA: TGCAGCGTTGGGGCTACACTAGCGGGAGAGGTCCACAATGAGCAGTTCTTC

J: TRBJ2-7
size: large
V: TRBV4-3
D: TRBD2
CDR3: CASSPRGESYEQYF
DNA: TGCGCCAGCAGCCCGCGGGGGGAGAGCTACGAGCAGTACTTC

J: TRBJ1-2
size: medium-sized
V: TRBV27
D: -
CDR3: CASSGDVGYGYTF
DNA: TGTGCCAGCAGTGGGGACGTCGGCTATGGCTACACCTTC

J: TRBJ2-7
size: large
V: TRBV28
D: TRBD1
CDR3: CASEAGGARYEQYF
DNA: TGTGCCAGCGAGGCAGGGGGCGCGAGGTACGAGCAGTACTTC

J: TRBJ2-3
size: medium-sized
V: TRBV7-2
D: TRBD2
CDR3: CASSLGLAGITDTQYF
DNA: TGTGCCAGCAGCTTAGGACTAGCGGGGATCACAGATACGCAGTATTTT

J: TRBJ2-7
size: -
V: TRBV20-1
D: -
CDR3: CSATDYYEQYF
DNA: TGCAGTGCCACAGACTACTACGAGCAGTACTTC

J: TRBJ1-5
size: few
V: TRBV28
D: -
CDR3: CASSTNGWAQPQHF
DNA: TGTGCCAGCAGTACCAACGGCTGGGCTCAGCCCCAGCATTTT

J: TRBJ1-2
size: large
V: TRBV27
D: TRBD1
CDR3: CASSHGTDIIGYTF
DNA: TGTGCCAGCAGTCATGGGACAGACATTATTGGCTACACCTTC

J: TRBJ1-6
size: medium-sized
V: TRBV4-1
D: -
CDR3: CASSHSTGAAETYSPLHF
DNA: TGCGCCAGCAGCCACTCAACTGGGGCGGCAGAGACTTATTCACCCCTCCACTTT

J: TRBJ2-7
size: large
V: TRBV6-5
D: TRBD2
CDR3: CASSYSLTSGYEQYF
DNA: TGTGCCAGCAGTTACTCCCTTACTAGCGGCTACGAGCAGTACTTC

J: TRBJ1-4
size: large
V: TRBV4-1
D: -
CDR3: CASSQEVEKLFF
DNA: TGCGCCAGCAGCCAAGAAGTAGAAAAACTGTTTTTT

J: TRBJ2-7
size: large
V: TRBV29-1
D: TRBD2
CDR3: CSVDLLAGVSYEQYF
DNA: TGCAGCGTTGATCTCCTAGCGGGAGTCTCCTACGAGCAGTACTTC

J: TRBJ2-5
size: medium-sized
V: TRBV7-3
D: TRBD2
CDR3: CASSLSGGEETQYF
DNA: TGTGCCAGCAGCTTAAGCGGGGGTGAAGAGACCCAGTACTTC